The 32 T cell receptor beta chains below were found in one sample sequenced in a study of T cells in Graves' hyperthyroidism and ophthalmopathy. RNA transcripts gave rise to amplified TCR beta CDR3 regions. HTBI primers drove first-round RT-PCR of the TCR CDR3. TCRdb ran MiXCR on the multiplex PCR reads and lists one entry per CDR3 protein. This sample carries over 500,000 distinct CDR3 sequences, roughly a sixth of them seen once, and the ten largest clones take 17%. Sequencing was performed on blood. Receptors originate from a woman in her late teens or twenties with Graves' ophthalmopathy.

V gene TRBV30 combines with J gene TRBJ1-4, with D possibly TRBD1 on 5 matching bases. Germline CDR1 is GTSNPN and CDR2 is SVGIG (reference sequence). Trimming removed 6 bases at V and 6 bases at J, with 11 bases between. The CDR3 covers 12 residues. The CDR3 bases are TGTGCCTGTACCGGGACGGATGAAAAACTGTTTTTT. Its protein is CACTGTDEKLFF. Full variable domain (missing parts from reference TRBV30 and TRBJ1-4): SQTIHQWPATLVQPVGSPLSLECTVEGTSNPNLYWYRQAAGRGLQLLFYSVGIGQISSEVPQNLSASRPQDRQFILSSKKLLLSDSGFYLCACTGTDEKLFFGSGTQLSVL.

This clonotype has just a few counts. The V call is TRBV5-1, the J call TRBJ2-7; the D is unclear. Germline CDR1 is SGHRS and CDR2 is YFSETQ. This CDR3 has 16 amino acids. Trimming stripped 2 bases from V and 4 bases from J, with 19 bases between. The CDR3, as DNA: TGCGCCAGCAGCTTTTCAGTGGAAGTGGGATCGTACGAGCAGTACTTC. Translated, it gives CASSFSVEVGSYEQYF.

This clonotype showed up many times. This rearrangement joins TRBV27 to TRBJ2-3; D gene uncertain. With 3 bases removed from V and 0 bases from J, the gap between germline ends came to 10 bases. CDR3 length equals 15 residues. In germline, CDR1 is MNHEY, CDR2 SMNVEV (reference sequence). The CDR3 DNA follows: TGTGCCAGCAGTTTCCTTACAGCTAGCACAGATACGCAGTATTTT. It encodes CASSFLTASTDTQYF.

The chain uses TRBV4-1 and TRBJ2-3; 9 positions match TRBD1. CDR1 and CDR2 (germline): MGHRA, YSYEKL. CDR3 length: 15 amino acids. The V segment lost 4 bases and the J segment 5 bases; nucleotides outside the gene matches: 7. The CDR3 spells CASSLNRGPRDTQYF. As DNA, the CDR3 is TGCGCCAGCAGCCTCAACAGGGGGCCGAGAGATACGCAGTATTTT.

Many counts were recorded for this clonotype. The rearrangement joins TRBV11-2 to TRBJ1-2; D not certain. This CDR3 is built from 15 residues. Germline CDR1 and CDR2: SGHAT and FQNNGV. V lost 6 bases and J 4 bases, leaving 18 bases between the germline ends. CDR3 loop: CASRFPGRRGYGYTF. The CDR3 coding sequence is TGTGCCAGCAGATTCCCGGGGAGGCGGGGCTATGGCTACACCTTC.

The table lists this clonotype with a few counts. V usage is TRBV14 and J usage is TRBJ1-1; tentatively, D is TRBD1 (6 bases). The CDR3 contains 13 residues. CDR1 is SGHDN, CDR2 FVKESK, per germline. Deletions cut 0 bases from V and 11 bases from J, with 13 bases between. The chain's CDR3 is CASSQELGGHAFF. CDR3 nucleotide sequence: TGTGCCAGCAGCCAAGAGCTAGGGGGGCACGCTTTCTTT.

This clonotype was seen ten or more times. This rearrangement joins TRBV29-1 to TRBJ1-2; D unresolved. This CDR3 comprises 14 residues. Trimming left V 6 bases short and J 8 bases short, with 22 bases between. Germline-derived CDR1 and CDR2 are SQVTM and ANQGSEA. CDR3 nucleotide sequence: TGCAGCGTCGCCGGCCAAGACACTATGGGAGGCTACACCTTC. Its translation: CSVAGQDTMGGYTF. Using reference TRBV29-1 and TRBJ1-2 for the parts outside the CDR3, the full variable domain is SAVISQKPSRDICQRGTSLTIQCQVDSQVTMMFWYRQQPGQSLTLIATANQGSEATYESGFVIDKFPISRPNLTFSTLTVSNMSPEDSSIYLCSVAGQDTMGGYTFGSGTRLTVV.

Many counts were recorded for this clonotype. This sequence joins TRBV4-3 and TRBJ1-2; D gene ambiguous. This CDR3 is 15 amino acids long. The V gene's germline CDR1 is LGHNA and CDR2 YSLEER. The V and J ends lost 0 bases and 4 bases respectively, with 12 bases between them. Here the CDR3 reads CASSQERYSVYGYTF. Written as DNA, the CDR3 is TGCGCCAGCAGCCAAGAAAGGTACAGCGTCTATGGCTACACCTTC.

This clonotype was found many times. The chain employs TRBV7-9 and TRBJ2-1, with D perhaps matching TRBD1 (6 bases). CDR3 length: 15 residues. The V end lost 3 bases, the J end lost 3 bases, and 12 bases lay between the germline ends. Germline V CDR1 and CDR2: SEHNR, FQNEAQ (reference sequence). This chain's CDR3 is CASSLIEGGYNEQFF. In DNA form, the CDR3 reads TGTGCCAGCAGCTTGATTGAAGGGGGCTACAATGAGCAGTTCTTC.

This clonotype occurred a few times. The chain employs TRBV18 and TRBJ1-3; 7 bases are a match to TRBD1. Germline CDR1 KGHSH, CDR2 LQKENI. The CDR3 loop spans 17 amino acids. Trimming cost V 0 bases and J 4 bases; bases outside gene matches: 9. CDR3 bases: TGTGCCAGCTCACCACCCGCGGCAGGGGGGTACGGAAACACCATATATTTT. It translates to CASSPPAAGGYGNTIYF.

Concerning this clonotype itself: The junction shows a germline mismatch at one end, possibly a read error. The chain recombines TRBV5-8 with TRBJ2-5; D gene unclear. The germline V gene has CDR1 SGHTS and CDR2 YDEGEE. The CDR3 spans 14 residues. The CDR3 sequence is CASSAPSYRSNRDF. Written as DNA, the CDR3 is TGTGCCAGCAGCGCCCCGAGTTACCGGTCGAATCGGGACTTC.

This clonotype was seen many times. The rearrangement joins TRBV6-1 to TRBJ1-2; D not certain. CDR1 is MNHNS, CDR2 SASEGT, per germline. This CDR3 has 17 amino acids. Between the trimmed V and J ends, which lost 2 bases and 5 bases, there was a span of 21 bases. CDR3: CASSEWGAGVTLYGYTF. The CDR3 DNA sequence: TGTGCCAGCAGTGAATGGGGAGCCGGGGTAACCCTATATGGCTACACCTTC.

About this clonotype: A read error is possible here, since a much larger clone lies one base away. This rearrangement joins TRBV6-1 to TRBJ1-1; D gene unclear. The CDR3 has 13 amino acids. Germline V CDR1 and CDR2: MNHNS, SASEGT. The CDR3 here is CAGSRTLNTEAFF. The CDR3 DNA reads as TGTGCCGGCAGCCGGACCCTAAACACTGAAGCTTTCTTT.

The chain is built from TRBV7-9 and TRBJ2-3; 9 nucleotides line up with TRBD2. With 0 bases clipped from V and 0 bases from J, the junction kept 10 bases outside the gene matches. CDR1 SEHNR and CDR2 FQNEAQ come from the germline V gene (reference sequence). The CDR3 covers 19 residues. CDR3 bases: TGTGCCAGCAGCTTAGCAAGTGGCGGAGCGGGAGGTAGCACAGATACGCAGTATTTT. Translation gives CASSLASGGAGGSTDTQYF.

A note on this clonotype: Possible read error: a much larger clone is one base away. This chain connects TRBV28 to TRBJ2-6, with 7 bases that match TRBD1. This CDR3 spans 17 amino acids. Germline V gives CDR1 MDHEN, CDR2 SYDVKM. CDR3: CASRTWDSGSGTNVLTF. In DNA, the CDR3 is TGTGCCAGCAGGACTTGGGACAGTGGATCTGGGACCAACGTCCTGACTTTC.

This clonotype was seen a handful of times. The chain joins TRBV28 to TRBJ2-7; 10 bases line up with TRBD1. CDR3 length: 15 amino acids. The V and J ends lost 5 bases and 6 bases, in that order; junction bases with no gene match: 10. CDR1 is MDHEN and CDR2 is SYDVKM in the germline V gene. The CDR3 coding sequence is TGTGCCAGCAGTCCCAGGGGACAGGGGAGAAGCGAGCAGTACTTC. Protein sequence: CASSPRGQGRSEQYF.

The chain links TRBV7-9 to TRBJ1-5, with 7 bases identical to TRBD1. V was pared by 2 bases and J by 1 base, with 5 bases of the junction left unmatched. There are 16 residues in the CDR3. Germline-derived CDR1 and CDR2 are SEHNR and FQNEAQ (reference sequence). The CDR3 loop is CASSLYTGESNQPQHF. The CDR3 DNA is TGTGCCAGCAGCTTATACACAGGGGAGAGCAATCAGCCCCAGCATTTT.

In its sample, this clonotype was seen many times. This sequence joins TRBV20-1 and TRBJ1-2; 9 bases are a match to TRBD1. The V segment lost 4 bases and the J segment 4 bases; nucleotides outside the gene matches: 10. Germline V lookup: CDR1 DFQATT, CDR2 SNEGSKA (reference sequence). The CDR3 length is 15 residues. CDR3 in DNA: TGCAGTGCTACACACCGGGACAGGGAGGGCTATGGCTACACCTTC. The encoded protein is CSATHRDREGYGYTF.

The table lists this clonotype with many counts. CDR3 coding DNA: TGTGCCAGCAGTTACGGGAGGGCGGCAGCTTTCTTT. Translated: CASSYGRAAAFF. This chain joins TRBV6-2 or TRBV6-3 and TRBJ1-1; D gene unclear. Trimming removed 2 bases from V and 10 bases from J, with 11 bases in between. Germline assignment: CDR1 MNHEY and CDR2 SVGEGT. The CDR3 spans 12 residues.

With respect to this clonotype: This may be a read error: a much more frequent sequence differs by one nucleotide. The DNA for the CDR3 is TGTGCCAGCAGGGTACAGGGGTACACTGAAGTTTTCTTT. Translation: CASRVQGYTEVFF. The J gene is TRBJ1-1, the V gene TRBV6-1; 7 bases line up with TRBD1. The CDR3 is 13 residues long. Germline V gene data show CDR1 as MNHNS and CDR2 as SASEGT.

The chain joins TRBV7-9 to TRBJ2-1; D may be TRBD1 (6 bases). Germline V lookup: CDR1 SEHNR, CDR2 FQNEAQ (reference sequence). The V gene lost 5 bases and the J gene lost 9 bases, with 11 bases spanning the gap. There are 12 residues in the CDR3. The CDR3, as DNA: TGTGCCAGCAGCAGTCAGGGGTTTGAGCAGTTCTTC. It is translated as CASSSQGFEQFF.

This clonotype showed up just a few times. The gene calls are TRBV4-1 and TRBJ2-7; perhaps TRBD1 as D (5 bases). Trimming removed 0 bases at V and 1 base at J, with 13 bases between. The CDR3 extends over 16 amino acids. The germline CDR1 and CDR2 sequences are MGHRA and YSYEKL. The CDR3 sequence: CASSQEYRILSYEQYF. The CDR3 DNA is TGCGCCAGCAGCCAAGAGTACAGGATACTTTCCTACGAGCAGTACTTC.

This clonotype was recorded many times. The chain combines TRBV5-4 with TRBJ1-2; TRBD1 agrees at 7 bases. V was clipped by 5 bases and J by 4 bases; unmatched bases: 8. This CDR3 has 14 residues. CDR1 is SGHNT, CDR2 YYREEE, per germline (reference sequence). CDR3 DNA sequence: TGTGCCAGCAGAGGGGGAGGGGGCGGCTATGGCTACACCTTC. This gives the protein CASRGGGGGYGYTF. The variable domain in full, with the rest retrieved from reference TRBV5-4 and TRBJ1-2, is ETGVTQSPTHLIKTRGQQVTLRCSSQSGHNTVSWYQQALGQGPQFIFQYYREEENGRGNFPPRFSGLQFPNYSSELNVNALELDDSALYLCASRGGGGGYGYTFGSGTRLTVV.

The chain has TRBV28 and TRBJ2-7; 11 bases line up with TRBD1. The V gene's germline CDR1 is MDHEN and CDR2 SYDVKM. The CDR3 loop spans 16 amino acids. The trim removed 5 bases at V and 3 bases at J, leaving 9 bases unmatched. This CDR3 is CASSPNGGTGGYEQYF. As DNA, the CDR3 is TGTGCCAGCAGTCCAAACGGGGGGACAGGGGGCTACGAGCAGTACTTC.

This clonotype appeared a few times. The chain employs TRBV6-2 or TRBV6-3 and TRBJ2-6; 16 bases line up with TRBD2. CDR1 MNHEY and CDR2 SVGEGT come from the germline V gene. V dropped 5 bases and J dropped 3; count of bases not matched to a gene: 4. This CDR3 comprises 18 residues. The DNA of the CDR3 is TGTGCCAGCAGTCGGGGACTAGCGGGAGGGGTTGGGGCCAACGTCCTGACTTTC. Translation: CASSRGLAGGVGANVLTF.

This clonotype was seen more than once but under ten times. This chain uses TRBV7-9 with TRBJ2-1, with TRBD2 matching over 12 bases. Germline loops: CDR1 SEHNR, CDR2 FQNEAQ (reference sequence). Germline trimming cut 5 bases from V and 8 bases from J; bases unmatched to any gene: 4. The CDR3 length is 14 residues. The chain's CDR3 is CASSPTSGSHEQFF. DNA for the CDR3: TGTGCCAGCAGCCCGACTAGCGGGAGCCATGAGCAGTTCTTC.

A note on this clonotype: This may be a read error, as it is one base from a much larger clone. The CDR3 end shows no conserved phenylalanine or tryptophan, and so a read error is likely. This chain links TRBV6-2 or TRBV6-3 with TRBJ1-5; D might be TRBD1 (6 bases). The V gene's germline CDR1 is MNHEY and CDR2 SVGEGT. CDR3 length: 15 amino acids. Trimming took 7 bases from V and 1 from J, leaving 14 bases between them. CDR3 in DNA: TGTGCCAGCACCTTGATTAGGGGGAGCAATCAGCCCCAGCATATT. It translates to CASTLIRGSNQPQHI.

This clonotype was recorded a few times. The genes are TRBV12-3 or TRBV12-4 and TRBJ2-1; 16 nucleotides line up with TRBD2. V gave up 4 bases and J gave up 6 bases; unmatched junction bases: 6. The CDR3 spans 17 residues. The CDR3 loop is CASSSGTSGGVSNEQFF. DNA of the CDR3: TGTGCCAGCAGTTCAGGGACTAGCGGGGGGGTTTCCAATGAGCAGTTCTTC.

The table lists this clonotype with a few counts. J is TRBJ1-2 and V is TRBV7-9; 10 positions match TRBD1. The CDR3 covers 15 residues. The germline V gene encodes CDR1 SEHNR and CDR2 FQNEAQ (reference sequence). Trimming took 4 bases from V and 8 from J; bases not matched to a gene: 10. CDR3 sequence reads: CASSSTAGTGVGYTF. CDR3 DNA sequence: TGTGCCAGCAGCTCCACCGCCGGGACAGGGGTCGGCTACACCTTC.

This clonotype was seen at least ten times. This chain connects TRBV11-2 to TRBJ1-2; 9 positions match TRBD1. There are 11 residues in the CDR3. Trimming at V came to 6 bases and at J to 7 bases, leaving 0 bases not matched to a gene. The V gene's germline CDR1 is SGHAT and CDR2 FQNNGV. As DNA, the CDR3 is TGTGCCAGCAGGGACAGGGGTGGCTACACCTTC. Translated, it gives CASRDRGGYTF.

This clonotype occurred many times. V usage is TRBV20-1 and J usage is TRBJ2-5; perhaps TRBD1 as D (6 bases). This CDR3 region has 13 residues. V lost 4 bases to trimming and J lost 1 base, with 10 bases between them. Germline CDR1 DFQATT, CDR2 SNEGSKA (reference sequence). CDR3 protein: CSAIGQSQETQYF. DNA of the CDR3: TGCAGTGCTATAGGACAGTCCCAAGAGACCCAGTACTTC.

This clonotype was seen repeatedly, ten times or more. The rearrangement joins TRBV11-2 to TRBJ1-2, with 9 bases fitting TRBD1. The CDR3 totals 15 residues. CDR1 SGHAT and CDR2 FQNNGV come from the germline V gene. V was clipped by 0 bases and J by 4 bases; unmatched bases: 3. DNA for the CDR3: TGTGCCAGCAGCTTAGACACAGGGGGCGGCTATGGCTACACCTTC. This codes for CASSLDTGGGYGYTF.